This T cell receptor (beta chain) was sequenced during a study of a mutant IDH1 vaccine in newly diagnosed glioma. Study context: Sex among treated patients split 62.5% male, roughly 40% female; mean age was roughly 40 years.

Specified time point: baseline, week 1 (first vaccination visit). Treatment here: pre-vaccination baseline after standard-of-care therapy. New WHO grade 3 or 4 astrocytomas that were IDH1-mutant and ATRX-lost occurred in the donors. The data were produced by immunoSEQ multiplex PCR, yet TCRdb's version contains in-frame clones alone and is incomplete. The sample includes some 38,000 clones, roughly 92% of them seen just once. The V gene lost 0 bases and the J gene lost 0 bases, with 6 bases spanning the gap. Germline CDR1 and CDR2: SGHDN and FVKESK. The CDR3 loop spans 15 amino acids. Specimen: PBMCs, collected from a glioma patient treated with radiotherapy, temozolomide or both. The chain recombines TRBV14 with TRBJ2-4; D call uncertain. This TCR was sampled from a man aged 18 to 35 with glioma. The CDR3 spells CASSQEPVAKNIQYF. The CDR3 region has the DNA TGTGCCAGCAGCCAAGAGCCCGTAGCCAAAAACATTCAGTACTTC.